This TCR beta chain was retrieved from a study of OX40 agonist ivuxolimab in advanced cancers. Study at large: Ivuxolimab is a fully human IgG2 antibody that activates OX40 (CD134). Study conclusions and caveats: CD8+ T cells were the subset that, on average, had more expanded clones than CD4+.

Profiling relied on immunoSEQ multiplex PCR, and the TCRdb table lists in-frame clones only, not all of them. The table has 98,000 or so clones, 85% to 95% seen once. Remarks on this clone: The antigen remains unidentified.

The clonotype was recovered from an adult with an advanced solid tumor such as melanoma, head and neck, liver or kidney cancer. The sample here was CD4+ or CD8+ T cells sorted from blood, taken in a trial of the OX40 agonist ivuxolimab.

The CDR3 sequence: CASSSGQKVQFF. The CDR3 coding sequence is TGTGCCAGCAGTAGCGGACAGAAGGTTCAGTTCTTC. This chain connects TRBV25-1 to TRBJ2-1, with D tentatively TRBD1 (6 bases). V was cut by 5 bases and J by 13 bases, with 15 bases left in between. Per germline, CDR1 MGHDK and CDR2 SYGVNS. This CDR3 contains 12 residues.